These 2 T cell receptor beta chains were sequenced from one sample in a study of early T cells in non-severe SARS-CoV-2 infection. TCRdb reprocessed the 5' RACE reads with MiXCR, giving one entry per CDR3 protein. The sample yields about 87,000 distinct CDR3 sequences, approximately 14% seen once. The material sequenced was whole blood. These receptors came from an adult who was a healthcare worker with PCR-confirmed SARS-CoV-2 infection or an uninfected control (not recorded which).

CDR3 DNA: TGTGCCAGCAGTTTAGTACAGGCCAACGTCCTGACTTTC. Protein: CASSLVQANVLTF. The chain is built from TRBV28 and TRBJ2-6, with D uncertain. V lost 2 bases and J lost 6, with 5 bases in between. CDR1 and CDR2 (germline): MDHEN, SYDVKM. The CDR3 is 13 residues long. Using reference TRBV28 and TRBJ2-6 for the parts outside the CDR3, the full variable domain is DVKVTQSSRYLVKRTGEKVFLECVQDMDHENMFWYRQDPGLGLRLIYFSYDVKMKEKGDIPEGYSVSREKKERFSLILESASTNQTSMYLCASSLVQANVLTFGAGSRLTVL.

The gene calls are TRBV20-1 and TRBJ1-1, with TRBD1 identical over 7 bases. Germline lookup yields CDR1 DFQATT and CDR2 SNEGSKA (reference sequence). There are 14 residues in the CDR3. Trimming cost V 1 base and J 2 bases; bases outside gene matches: 4. The CDR3 protein is CSARGGTVNTEAFF. The CDR3, as DNA: TGCAGTGCTAGAGGCGGGACAGTTAACACTGAAGCTTTCTTT.